This TCR beta chain was observed in a study of cytomegalovirus exposure and HLA in healthy donors. About this clone: Its antigen is unidentified.

Study conclusions and caveats: In vitro assays verified that three CMV-associated chains recognized CMV antigens specifically. Within an earlier analysis, most TCR beta V segments proved productive either about 87% or about 30% of the time. A later analysis revealed that TCR association rates differed between HLA loci, peaking at DRB1 and bottoming out at HLA-C.

Vbeta (60) and Jbeta (13) primers were used in the PCR. Some clones are missing from TCRdb's copy, which holds only in-frame ones; the method was immunoSEQ multiplex PCR. This sample's table has around 140,000 clones. The sample consisted of PBMCs. The sequence was collected from a woman in her 40s in good health and CMV-seropositive.

The CDR3 coding sequence is TGTGCCAGCAGGGGTTGGACAGAAAGTTCCTCGGGGGGCTACACCTTC. Protein: CASRGWTESSSGGYTF. V and J are TRBV28 and TRBJ1-2, with D maybe TRBD1 (6 bases). This CDR3 spans 16 amino acids. Germline V gene sequence: CDR1 MDHEN, CDR2 SYDVKM. With 6 bases removed from V and 8 bases from J, the gap between germline ends came to 25 bases.